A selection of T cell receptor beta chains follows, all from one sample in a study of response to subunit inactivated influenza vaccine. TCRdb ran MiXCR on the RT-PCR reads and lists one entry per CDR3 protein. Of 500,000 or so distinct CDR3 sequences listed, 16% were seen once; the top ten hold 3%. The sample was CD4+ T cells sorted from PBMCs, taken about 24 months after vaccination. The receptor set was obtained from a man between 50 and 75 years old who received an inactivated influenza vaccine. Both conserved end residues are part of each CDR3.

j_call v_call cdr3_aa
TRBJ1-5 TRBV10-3 CAISEGARNQPQHF
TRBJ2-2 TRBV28 CASSLWRDTNTGELFF
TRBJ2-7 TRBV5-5 CASSLGLGSSYEQYF
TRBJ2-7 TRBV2 CASSADRVSSYEQYF
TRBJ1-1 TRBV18 CASSPYTGLNTEAFF
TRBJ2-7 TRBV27 CASSLGYRYEQYF
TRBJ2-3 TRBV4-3 CASSQEGRSTDTQYF
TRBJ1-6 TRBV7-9 CASSLWGYNSPLHF
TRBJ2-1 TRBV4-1 CASSQGGGVGYNEQFF
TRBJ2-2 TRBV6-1 CASKQGVGGELFF
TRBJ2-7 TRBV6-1 CASKVGTARLTLYEQYF
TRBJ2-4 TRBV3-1 CASSQERLAKNIQYF
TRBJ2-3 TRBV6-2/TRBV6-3 CASSRQHRSTDTQYF
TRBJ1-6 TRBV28 CASSLSAKGPLHF
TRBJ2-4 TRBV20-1 CSASGQAKNIQYF
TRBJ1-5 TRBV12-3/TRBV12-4 CASSPGTGPDQPQHF
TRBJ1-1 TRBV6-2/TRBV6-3 CASSYSGQPNTEAFF
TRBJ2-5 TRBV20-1 CSASRAYQETQYF
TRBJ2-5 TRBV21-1 CASLQGGRQETQYF
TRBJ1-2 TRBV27 CASSLALNYGYTF
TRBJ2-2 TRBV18 CASSPRAGSNTGELFF
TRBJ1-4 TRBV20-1 CSASLPNEKLFF
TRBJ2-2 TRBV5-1 CASSLGSGATGELFF
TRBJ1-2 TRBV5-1 CASSGNREGYTF
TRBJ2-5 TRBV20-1 CSVSASGTEQETQYF
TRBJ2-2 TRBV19 CASSITGRGTGELFF
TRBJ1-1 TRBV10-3 CAISADRTMNTEAFF
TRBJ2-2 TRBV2 CASSETATGELFF
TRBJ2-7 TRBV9 CASSPQTGLAFYEQYF
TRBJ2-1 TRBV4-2 CASSRLEPKSSYNEQFF
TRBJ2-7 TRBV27 CATKSSDRGTYEQYF
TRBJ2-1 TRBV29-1 CSVALGSGFSSYNEQFF
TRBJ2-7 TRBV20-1 CSARGLQAAASEQYF
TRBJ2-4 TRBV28 CASSLYGVGQGEQNIQYF
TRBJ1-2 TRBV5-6 CASSLVRGEGGYTF
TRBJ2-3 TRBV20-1 CSARGRLAVRSTDTQYF
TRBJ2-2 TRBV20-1 CSVPNAKLGGSDGGELFF
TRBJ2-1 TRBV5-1 CASSSTPSGGANEQFF
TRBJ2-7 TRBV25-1 CASSELATGTARSYEQYF
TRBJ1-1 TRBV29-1 CSVGPGHLNTEAFF
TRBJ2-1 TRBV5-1 CASSLGQEYNEQFF
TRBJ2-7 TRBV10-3 CAISKRTLEGVNEQYF
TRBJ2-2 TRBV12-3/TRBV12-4 CASRLRGLSVNTGELFF
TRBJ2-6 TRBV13 CASRGSASSGANVLTF
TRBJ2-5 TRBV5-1 CASSPFGGGARETQYF
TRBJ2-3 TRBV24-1 CATSDLTSRGDTQYF
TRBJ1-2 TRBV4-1 CASSKTGFRGSYGYTF
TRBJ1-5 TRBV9 CASSVNEYQPQHF
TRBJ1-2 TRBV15 CATSRSYRVENYGYTF
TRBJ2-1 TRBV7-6 CASSLAREQFF
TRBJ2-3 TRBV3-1 CATSGGTDTQYF